This T cell receptor beta chain came from a study of shared clonotypes between healthy human individuals. Per sorted-subset replicate PCR, input was 150 to 250 ng DNA, representing about 29,000 T cell genomes. Some clones are missing from TCRdb's copy, which holds only in-frame ones; the method was immunoSEQ multiplex PCR. The profile shows roughly 2.5 million clones, over 85% of them singletons. This CDR3 has 15 residues. In germline, CDR1 is MNHEY, CDR2 SVGAGI. Trimming took 2 bases from V and 4 from J; bases not matched to a gene: 5. Subsets obtained from CD4+ cells comprised CD45RA+ naive and CD45RA-negative memory cells. Study results and limitations: A few donors had roughly 5% of their naive CD4 clonotypes in common.

Worth noting for this clone: Its target is unknown.

This chain connects TRBV6-5 to TRBJ1-1; 9 bases align to TRBD1. The receptor was derived from a young man in good health. The sample comprised naive CD4+ T cells sorted from blood. Regarding subset: CD45RA+ positively selected. CDR3 sequence (DNA): TGTGCCAGCAGTTACGCAGGACAGGGGCGCACTGAAGCTTTCTTT. This gives the protein CASSYAGQGRTEAFF.